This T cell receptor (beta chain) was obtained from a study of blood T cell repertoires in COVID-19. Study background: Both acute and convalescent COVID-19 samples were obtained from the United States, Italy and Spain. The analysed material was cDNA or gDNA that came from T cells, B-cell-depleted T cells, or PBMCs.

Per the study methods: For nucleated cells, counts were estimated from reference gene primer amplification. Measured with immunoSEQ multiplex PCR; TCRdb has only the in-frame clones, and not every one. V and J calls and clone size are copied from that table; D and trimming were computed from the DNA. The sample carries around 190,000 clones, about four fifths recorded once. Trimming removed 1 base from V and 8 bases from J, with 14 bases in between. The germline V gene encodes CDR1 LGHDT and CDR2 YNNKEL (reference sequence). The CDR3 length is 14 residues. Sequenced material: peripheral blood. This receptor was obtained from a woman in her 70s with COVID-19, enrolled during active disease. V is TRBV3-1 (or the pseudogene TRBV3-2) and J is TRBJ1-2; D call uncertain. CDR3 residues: CASSQVGGQSGYTF. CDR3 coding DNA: TGTGCCAGCAGCCAAGTGGGAGGGCAGAGCGGCTACACCTTC.